The source of this TCR beta chain is a study of blood T cell repertoires in COVID-19. As for the study in general: Material from acute and convalescent COVID-19 was sourced from the United States, Italy and Spain. From T cells, B-cell-depleted T cells, or PBMCs came the material, which was cDNA or gDNA.

As originally analysed: It was from reference gene primer amplification that nucleated cell counts were estimated. TCRdb keeps only in-frame clones here, not all; method: immunoSEQ multiplex PCR. V and J calls and clone size are copied from that table; D and trimming were computed from the DNA. The sample carries 200,000 or so clones, 85% recorded once. Those enrolled in Seattle joined during active infection and were followed longitudinally afterward. Germline V gene data show CDR1 as MNHNS and CDR2 as SASEGT. CDR3 length: 14 residues. The V end lost 2 bases, the J end lost 8 bases, and 10 bases lay between the germline ends.

The specimen sequenced was peripheral blood. The source of this sequence is a man between 60 and 70 years old with COVID-19, enrolled during active disease. The rearrangement uses TRBV6-1 and TRBJ1-6, with D uncertain. The CDR3 is CASSERWGDSPLHF. As DNA, the CDR3 is TGTGCCAGCAGTGAACGGTGGGGAGATTCACCCCTCCACTTT.